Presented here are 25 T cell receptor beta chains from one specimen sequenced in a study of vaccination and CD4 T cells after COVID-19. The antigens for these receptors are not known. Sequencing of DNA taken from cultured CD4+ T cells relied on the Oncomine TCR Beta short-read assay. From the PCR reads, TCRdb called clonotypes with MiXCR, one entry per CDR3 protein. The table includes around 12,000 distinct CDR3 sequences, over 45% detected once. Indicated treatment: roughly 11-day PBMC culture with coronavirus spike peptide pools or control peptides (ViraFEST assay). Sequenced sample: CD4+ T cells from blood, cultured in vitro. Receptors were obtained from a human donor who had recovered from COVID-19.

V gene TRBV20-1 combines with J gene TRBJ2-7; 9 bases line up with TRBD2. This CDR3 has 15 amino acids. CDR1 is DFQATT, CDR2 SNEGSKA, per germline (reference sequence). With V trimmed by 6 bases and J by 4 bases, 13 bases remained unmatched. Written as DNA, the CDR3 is TGCAGTGCCCCCCCACTAGCGGGTAATTGGTACGAGCAGTACTTC. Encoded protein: CSAPPLAGNWYEQYF.

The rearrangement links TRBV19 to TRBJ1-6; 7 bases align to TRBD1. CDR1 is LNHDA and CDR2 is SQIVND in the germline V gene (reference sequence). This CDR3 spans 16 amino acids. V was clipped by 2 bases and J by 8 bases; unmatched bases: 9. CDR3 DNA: TGTGCCAGTAGTATACCTTCGACAGGGAGGCATTCACCCCTCCACTTT. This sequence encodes CASSIPSTGRHSPLHF.

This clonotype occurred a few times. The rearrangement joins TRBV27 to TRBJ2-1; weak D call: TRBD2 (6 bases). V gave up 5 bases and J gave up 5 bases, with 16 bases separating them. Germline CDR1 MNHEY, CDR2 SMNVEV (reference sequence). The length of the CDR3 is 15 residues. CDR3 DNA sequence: TGTGCCAGCAGTCAGACTAGAGCCGGCCACAATGAGCAGTTCTTC. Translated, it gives CASSQTRAGHNEQFF.

The CDR3 sequence: CASSAQRANEQFF. CDR3 coding DNA: TGCGCCAGCAGTGCTCAGCGCGCCAATGAGCAGTTCTTC. V gene TRBV10-1 combines with J gene TRBJ2-1; D uncertain. The CDR3 sequence is 13 residues long. Germline CDR1 reads WNHNN; CDR2 reads SYGVQD (reference sequence). The V and J ends lost 4 bases and 6 bases respectively, with 10 bases between them.

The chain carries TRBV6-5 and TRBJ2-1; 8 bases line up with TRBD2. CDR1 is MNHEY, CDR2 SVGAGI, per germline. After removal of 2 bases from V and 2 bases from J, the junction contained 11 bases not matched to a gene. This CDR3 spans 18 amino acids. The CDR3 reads CASSYTPYGSGTYNEQFF. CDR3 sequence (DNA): TGTGCCAGCAGTTACACCCCTTACGGTAGCGGGACCTACAATGAGCAGTTCTTC.

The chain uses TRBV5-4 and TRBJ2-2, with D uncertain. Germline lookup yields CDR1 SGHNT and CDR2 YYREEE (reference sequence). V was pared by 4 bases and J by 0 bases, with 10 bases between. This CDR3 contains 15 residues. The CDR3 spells CASSLTYANTGELFF. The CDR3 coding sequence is TGTGCCAGCAGCCTCACATATGCGAACACCGGGGAGCTGTTTTTT. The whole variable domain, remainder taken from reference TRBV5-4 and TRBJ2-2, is ETGVTQSPTHLIKTRGQQVTLRCSSQSGHNTVSWYQQALGQGPQFIFQYYREEENGRGNFPPRFSGLQFPNYSSELNVNALELDDSALYLCASSLTYANTGELFFGEGSRLTVL.

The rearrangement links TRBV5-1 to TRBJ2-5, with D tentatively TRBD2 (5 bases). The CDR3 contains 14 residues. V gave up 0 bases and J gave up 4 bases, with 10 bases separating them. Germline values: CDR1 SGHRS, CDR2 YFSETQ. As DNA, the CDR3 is TGCGCCAGCAGCTTGGCGCGGGTGGCAGAGACCCAGTACTTC. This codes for CASSLARVAETQYF.

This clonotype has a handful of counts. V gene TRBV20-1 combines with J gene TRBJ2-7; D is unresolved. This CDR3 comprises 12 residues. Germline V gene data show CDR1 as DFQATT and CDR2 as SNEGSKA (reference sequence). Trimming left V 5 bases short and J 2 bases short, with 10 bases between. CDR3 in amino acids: CSAPTGTYEQYF. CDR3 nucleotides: TGCAGTGCTCCCACTGGGACCTACGAGCAGTACTTC.

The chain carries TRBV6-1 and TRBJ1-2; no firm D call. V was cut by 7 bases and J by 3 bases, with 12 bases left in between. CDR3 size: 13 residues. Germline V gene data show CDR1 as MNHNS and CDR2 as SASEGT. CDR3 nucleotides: TGTGCCAGCACGGTAGGGCACTACTATGGCTACACCTTC. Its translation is CASTVGHYYGYTF.

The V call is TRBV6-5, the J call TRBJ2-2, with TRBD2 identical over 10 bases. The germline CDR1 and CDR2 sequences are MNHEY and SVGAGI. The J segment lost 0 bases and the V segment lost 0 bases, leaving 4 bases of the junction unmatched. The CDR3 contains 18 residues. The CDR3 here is CASSYSSTSGANTGELFF. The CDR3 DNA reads TGTGCCAGCAGTTACTCGAGTACTAGCGGGGCGAACACCGGGGAGCTGTTTTTT.

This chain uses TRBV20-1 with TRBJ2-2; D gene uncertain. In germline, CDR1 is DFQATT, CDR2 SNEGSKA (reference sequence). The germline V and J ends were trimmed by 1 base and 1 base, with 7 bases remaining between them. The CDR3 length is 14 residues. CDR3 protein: CSARVQLNTGELFF. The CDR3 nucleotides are TGCAGTGCTAGAGTTCAGCTGAACACCGGGGAGCTGTTTTTT.

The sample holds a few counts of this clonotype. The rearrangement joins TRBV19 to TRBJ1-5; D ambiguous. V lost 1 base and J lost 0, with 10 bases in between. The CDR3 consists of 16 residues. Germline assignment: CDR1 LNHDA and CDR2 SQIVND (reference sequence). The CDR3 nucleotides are TGTGCCAGTAGTATAGGGCGACAACTTAGCAATCAGCCCCAGCATTTT. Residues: CASSIGRQLSNQPQHF.

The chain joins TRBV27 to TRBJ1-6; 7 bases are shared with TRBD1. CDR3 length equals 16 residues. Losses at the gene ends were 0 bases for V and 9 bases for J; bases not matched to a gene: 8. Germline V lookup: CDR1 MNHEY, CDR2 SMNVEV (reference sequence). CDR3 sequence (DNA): TGTGCCAGCAGTTTATCTGAGGGGGCTGTCGGTTCACCCCTCCACTTT. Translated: CASSLSEGAVGSPLHF.

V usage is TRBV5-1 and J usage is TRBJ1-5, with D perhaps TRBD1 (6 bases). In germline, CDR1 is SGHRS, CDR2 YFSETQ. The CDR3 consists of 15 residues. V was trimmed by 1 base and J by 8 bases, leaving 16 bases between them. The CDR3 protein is CASSLWGPEGEPQHF. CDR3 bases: TGCGCCAGCAGCTTGTGGGGGCCCGAAGGTGAGCCCCAGCATTTT.

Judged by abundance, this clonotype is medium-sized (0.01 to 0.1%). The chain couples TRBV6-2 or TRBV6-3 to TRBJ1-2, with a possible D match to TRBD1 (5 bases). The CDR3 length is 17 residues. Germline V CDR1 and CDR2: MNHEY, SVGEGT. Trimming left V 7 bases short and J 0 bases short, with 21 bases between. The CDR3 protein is CASTLRGDGRTNYGYTF. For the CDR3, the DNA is TGTGCCAGCACCCTACGCGGGGACGGAAGGACTAACTATGGCTACACCTTC.

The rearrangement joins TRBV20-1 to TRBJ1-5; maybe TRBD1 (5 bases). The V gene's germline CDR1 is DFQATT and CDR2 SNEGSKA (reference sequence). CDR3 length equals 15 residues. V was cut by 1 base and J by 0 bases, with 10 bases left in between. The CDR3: CSARGGKGSNQPQHF. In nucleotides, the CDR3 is TGCAGTGCTAGAGGGGGGAAGGGTAGCAATCAGCCCCAGCATTTT.

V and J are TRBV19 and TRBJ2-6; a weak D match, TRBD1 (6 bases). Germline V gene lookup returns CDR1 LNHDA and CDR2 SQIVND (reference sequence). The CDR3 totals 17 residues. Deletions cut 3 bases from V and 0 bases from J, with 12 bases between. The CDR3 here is CASSMNSGVSGANVLTF. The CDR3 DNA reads TGTGCCAGTAGTATGAACTCAGGGGTCTCTGGGGCCAACGTCCTGACTTTC. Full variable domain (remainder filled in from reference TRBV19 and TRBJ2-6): DGGITQSPKYLFRKEGQNVTLSCEQNLNHDAMYWYRQDPGQGLRLIYYSQIVNDFQKGDIAEGYSVSREKKESFPLTVTSAQKNPTAFYLCASSMNSGVSGANVLTFGAGSRLTVL.

This CDR3 reads CASSHGTAFSDTQYF. The CDR3, as DNA: TGTGCCAGCAGCCACGGGACGGCTTTTTCAGATACGCAGTATTTT. J is TRBJ2-3 and V is TRBV7-3; perhaps D is TRBD1 or TRBD2 (5 bases each). The CDR3 totals 15 residues. V lost 5 bases and J lost 4, with 16 bases in between. Germline CDR1 is SGHTA and CDR2 is FQGTGA.

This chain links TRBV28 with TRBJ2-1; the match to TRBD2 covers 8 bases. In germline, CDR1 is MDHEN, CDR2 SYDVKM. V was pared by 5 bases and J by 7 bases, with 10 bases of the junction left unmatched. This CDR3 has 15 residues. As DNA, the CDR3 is TGTGCCAGCAGTATAAGCGGGGGAGTAGGAAATGAGCAGTTCTTC. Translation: CASSISGGVGNEQFF. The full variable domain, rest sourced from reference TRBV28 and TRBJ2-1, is DVKVTQSSRYLVKRTGEKVFLECVQDMDHENMFWYRQDPGLGLRLIYFSYDVKMKEKGDIPEGYSVSREKKERFSLILESASTNQTSMYLCASSISGGVGNEQFFGPGTRLTVL.

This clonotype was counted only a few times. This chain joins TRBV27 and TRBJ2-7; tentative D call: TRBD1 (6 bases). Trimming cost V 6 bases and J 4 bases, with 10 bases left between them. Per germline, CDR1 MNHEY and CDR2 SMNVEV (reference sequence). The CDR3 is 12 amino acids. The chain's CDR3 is CASSPGVYEQYF. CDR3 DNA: TGTGCCAGCAGCCCAGGGGTTTACGAGCAGTACTTC.

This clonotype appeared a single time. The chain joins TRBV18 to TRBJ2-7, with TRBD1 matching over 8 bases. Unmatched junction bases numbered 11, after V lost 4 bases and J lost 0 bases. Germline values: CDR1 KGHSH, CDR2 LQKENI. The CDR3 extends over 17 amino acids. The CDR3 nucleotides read TGTGCCAGCTCACTGACGCTTCCTGACAGGGGCTCCTACGAGCAGTACTTC. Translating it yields CASSLTLPDRGSYEQYF.

The CDR3 protein is CASSQGPRHFSTDTQYF. The DNA for the CDR3 is TGCGCCAGCAGCCAAGGACCCCGACATTTTAGCACAGATACGCAGTATTTT. The chain couples TRBV4-3 to TRBJ2-3; D remains unclear. The CDR3 is 17 amino acids. V shed 1 base and J shed 0 bases, with 14 bases lying between them. Germline CDR1 reads LGHNA; CDR2 reads YSLEER.

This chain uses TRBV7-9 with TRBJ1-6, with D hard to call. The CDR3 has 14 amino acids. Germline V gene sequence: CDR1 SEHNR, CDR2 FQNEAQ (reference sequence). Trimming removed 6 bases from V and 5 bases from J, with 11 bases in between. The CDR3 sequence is CASRSRADNSPLHF. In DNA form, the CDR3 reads TGTGCCAGCAGATCCCGGGCCGATAATTCACCCCTCCACTTT.

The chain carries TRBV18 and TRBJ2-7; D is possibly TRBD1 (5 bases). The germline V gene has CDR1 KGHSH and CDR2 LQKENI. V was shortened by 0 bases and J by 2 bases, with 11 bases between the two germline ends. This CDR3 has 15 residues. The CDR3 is CASSPPGQGAYEQYF. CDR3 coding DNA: TGTGCCAGCTCACCACCGGGCCAGGGTGCCTACGAGCAGTACTTC.

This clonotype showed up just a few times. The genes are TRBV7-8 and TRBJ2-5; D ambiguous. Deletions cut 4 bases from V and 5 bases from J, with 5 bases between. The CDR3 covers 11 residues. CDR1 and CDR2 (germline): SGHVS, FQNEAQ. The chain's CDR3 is CASSSLETQYF. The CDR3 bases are TGTGCCAGCAGCTCGCTGGAGACCCAGTACTTC.